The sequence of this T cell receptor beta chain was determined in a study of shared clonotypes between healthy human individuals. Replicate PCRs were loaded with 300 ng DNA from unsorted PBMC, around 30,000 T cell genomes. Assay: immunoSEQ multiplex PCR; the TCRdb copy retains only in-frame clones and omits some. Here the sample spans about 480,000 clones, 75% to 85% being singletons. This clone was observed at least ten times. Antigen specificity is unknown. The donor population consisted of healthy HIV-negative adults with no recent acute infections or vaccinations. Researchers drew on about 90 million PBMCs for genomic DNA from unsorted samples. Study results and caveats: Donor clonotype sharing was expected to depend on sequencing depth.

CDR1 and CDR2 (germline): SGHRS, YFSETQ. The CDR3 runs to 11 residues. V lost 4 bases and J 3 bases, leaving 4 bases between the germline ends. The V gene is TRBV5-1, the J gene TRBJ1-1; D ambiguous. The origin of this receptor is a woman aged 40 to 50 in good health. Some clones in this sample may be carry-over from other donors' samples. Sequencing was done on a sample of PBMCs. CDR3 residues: CASSLDTEAFF. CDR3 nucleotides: TGCGCCAGCAGCCTTGACACTGAAGCTTTCTTT.